Presented here are 20 T cell receptor beta chains from one specimen sequenced in a study of blood T cell repertoires in COVID-19 (dated by TCRdb to 2020 to 2021). Libraries came from the immunoSEQ multiplex PCR assay. The table comes from immuneACCESS by way of TCRdb, which keeps in-frame sequences with V and J called. Part of the clones is missing from these tables; in studies checked, under half for an unresolved V gene and the rest for unknown reasons. Across this sample there are roughly 120,000 clones, with 79% seen only once. The ten largest make up roughly 4% of the sample. Material: peripheral blood. The receptors originated from a woman of 80 years or more with acute or convalescent COVID-19.

This clone has a handful of counts. J is TRBJ2-5 and V is TRBV19; D is uncertain. Germline CDR1 reads LNHDA; CDR2 reads SQIVND (reference sequence). The CDR3 runs 16 residues. Trimming took off 1 base at V and 5 bases at J, with 17 bases between the two ends. This CDR3 reads CASSIGVTKEWETQYF. The CDR3 nucleotides are TGTGCCAGTAGTATAGGAGTGACAAAAGAGTGGGAGACCCAGTACTTC.

The V gene is TRBV27, the J gene TRBJ1-4, with 7 bases fitting TRBD1. V gave up 1 base and J gave up 8 bases; unmatched junction bases: 7. Germline lookup yields CDR1 MNHEY and CDR2 SMNVEV (reference sequence). There are 15 residues in the CDR3. CDR3 residues: CASSLFGLQGEKLFF. The CDR3 coding sequence is TGTGCCAGCAGTTTATTCGGTCTACAGGGGGAAAAACTGTTTTTT.

The chain joins TRBV28 to TRBJ1-6, with D unclear. There are 12 residues in the CDR3. In germline, CDR1 is MDHEN, CDR2 SYDVKM. Trimming pared 3 bases from V and 11 bases from J, leaving 8 bases between. CDR3 nucleotide sequence: TGTGCCAGCAGTTTCGGTGTCCCACCCCTCCACTTT. It yields the protein CASSFGVPPLHF.

This clone was picked up a small number of times. Written as DNA, the CDR3 is TGTGCCAGCAGCCAATGGCGGGCGGTAGATACGCAGTATTTT. Amino acid sequence: CASSQWRAVDTQYF. The chain uses TRBV3-1 (or the pseudogene TRBV3-2) and TRBJ2-3, with TRBD2 as a possible D gene (5 bases). Germline V gene lookup returns CDR1 LGHDT and CDR2 YNNKEL (reference sequence). The CDR3 loop spans 14 amino acids. Trimming shortened V by 2 bases and J by 5 bases, and 11 bases separated the two germline ends.

V is TRBV6-5 and J is TRBJ1-2, with D possibly TRBD1 on 6 matching bases. This CDR3 has 14 amino acids. From germline, CDR1 is MNHEY and CDR2 SVGAGI. Between the trimmed V and J ends, which lost 1 base and 9 bases, there was a span of 15 bases. CDR3 region: CASSYWGQDGSYTF. DNA of the CDR3: TGTGCCAGCAGTTACTGGGGGCAGGATGGTAGCTACACCTTC.

This chain connects TRBV11-2 to TRBJ1-4; maybe TRBD1 (5 bases). The CDR3 contains 14 residues. The V gene's germline CDR1 is SGHAT and CDR2 FQNNGV. V shed 6 bases and J shed 5 bases, with 13 bases lying between them. The CDR3 coding sequence is TGTGCCAGCAGTCCTAATCGACAGAATGAAAAACTGTTTTTT. Its protein product is CASSPNRQNEKLFF.

This sequence joins TRBV14 and TRBJ2-3; 8 positions match TRBD1. V was clipped by 4 bases and J by 1 base; unmatched bases: 10. The CDR3 covers 17 residues. Germline V lookup: CDR1 SGHDN, CDR2 FVKESK. The CDR3 sequence is CASSLKGTGSGTDTQYF. Here the CDR3 DNA reads TGTGCCAGCAGCCTCAAGGGGACAGGCTCTGGCACAGATACGCAGTATTTT.

This sequence joins TRBV28 and TRBJ1-1; the D is unclear. Germline CDR1 is MDHEN and CDR2 is SYDVKM. The V gene lost 2 bases and the J gene lost 3 bases, with 7 bases spanning the gap. There are 13 residues in the CDR3. The CDR3 loop is CASSLTRYTEAFF. CDR3 nucleotides: TGTGCCAGCAGTTTAACCAGGTACACTGAAGCTTTCTTT.

The chain joins TRBV10-3 to TRBJ2-1; D is unresolved. The CDR3 runs to 13 residues. V lost 3 bases and J lost 7, with 10 bases in between. Germline assignment: CDR1 ENHRY and CDR2 SYGVKD. DNA for the CDR3: TGTGCCATCAGTGACCCCGTACATAATGAGCAGTTCTTC. Translation gives CAISDPVHNEQFF.

The chain uses TRBV6-6 and TRBJ1-1; 8 nucleotides agree with TRBD1. The CDR3 totals 15 residues. The germline CDR1 and CDR2 sequences are MNHNY and SVGAGI (reference sequence). V dropped 7 bases and J dropped 5; count of bases not matched to a gene: 12. CDR3 residues: CASNNPQGVGTEAFF. As DNA, the CDR3 is TGTGCCAGCAATAACCCACAGGGGGTAGGGACTGAAGCTTTCTTT.

The chain has TRBV5-1 and TRBJ2-7, with D possibly TRBD2 on 5 matching bases. The CDR3 consists of 12 residues. V was clipped by 2 bases and J by 3 bases, with 6 bases between them. Germline lookup yields CDR1 SGHRS and CDR2 YFSETQ. In nucleotides, the CDR3 is TGCGCCAGCAGCTTCGAGGGCTACGAGCAGTACTTC. Translation gives CASSFEGYEQYF.

This clone was seen ten or more times. J is TRBJ1-1 and V is TRBV29-1; TRBD1 matches 8 bases. This CDR3 contains 14 residues. Germline CDR1 and CDR2: SQVTM and ANQGSEA. After removal of 1 base from V and 7 bases from J, the junction contained 8 bases not matched to a gene. This CDR3 reads CSVEGDRTPIEAFF. CDR3 nucleotide sequence: TGCAGCGTTGAAGGGGACAGGACACCTATTGAAGCTTTCTTT. Based on the CDR3 plus reference TRBV29-1 and TRBJ1-1, the full variable domain is SAVISQKPSRDICQRGTSLTIQCQVDSQVTMMFWYRQQPGQSLTLIATANQGSEATYESGFVIDKFPISRPNLTFSTLTVSNMSPEDSSIYLCSVEGDRTPIEAFFGQGTRLTVV.

V usage is TRBV6-2 or TRBV6-3 and J usage is TRBJ1-2, with no clear D. Trimming took 5 bases from V and 7 from J, leaving 11 bases between them. The CDR3 length is 12 residues. The germline V gene has CDR1 MNHEY and CDR2 SVGEGT. The CDR3 DNA is TGTGCCAGCAGTGCCTCGGGGTTTGGCTACACCTTC. Translated: CASSASGFGYTF.

Worth noting for this clone: Other DNA variants within this sample encode the same CDR3. CDR3 sequence: CASSFSSTDTQYF. The CDR3 DNA sequence: TGTGCCAGCAGCTTCTCTAGCACAGATACGCAGTATTTT. The chain recombines TRBV5-6 with TRBJ2-3; no clear D gene. This CDR3 contains 13 residues. In germline, CDR1 is SGHDT, CDR2 YYEEEE. V shed 2 bases and J shed 0 bases, with 4 bases lying between them.

The gene calls are TRBV9 and TRBJ2-3; 7 bases line up with TRBD1. Germline loops: CDR1 SGDLS, CDR2 YYNGEE. The CDR3 is 15 amino acids. The junction had 5 bases not matched to a gene; V was cut back by 0 bases and J by 4 bases. The CDR3, as DNA: TGTGCCAGCAGCGTAGCGACAGGGTGGGCAGATACGCAGTATTTT. Residues: CASSVATGWADTQYF.

This clone was counted once. This rearrangement joins TRBV27 to TRBJ2-6; 9 nucleotides align to TRBD1. The V gene end was trimmed by 5 bases and the J gene end by 4 bases; junction bases not matched to a gene: 6. The CDR3 consists of 16 residues. Germline V gene lookup returns CDR1 MNHEY and CDR2 SMNVEV (reference sequence). The CDR3 protein is CASSQIQGAGANVLTF. In nucleotides, the CDR3 is TGTGCCAGCAGTCAAATACAGGGGGCCGGGGCCAACGTCCTGACTTTC. Full variable domain (outside the CDR3, taken from reference TRBV27 and TRBJ2-6): EAQVTQNPRYLITVTGKKLTVTCSQNMNHEYMSWYRQDPGLGLRQIYYSMNVEVTDKGDVPEGYKVSRKEKRNFPLILESPSPNQTSLYFCASSQIQGAGANVLTFGAGSRLTVL.

This chain links TRBV6-5 with TRBJ2-5, with a possible D match to TRBD1 (6 bases). V was cut by 6 bases and J by 4 bases, with 18 bases left in between. Germline CDR1 is MNHEY and CDR2 is SVGAGI. This CDR3 is 15 amino acids long. CDR3 amino acids: CASRPTDRLGETQYF. CDR3 in DNA: TGTGCCAGCAGGCCCACCGACAGGCTCGGAGAGACCCAGTACTTC.

This rearrangement joins TRBV18 to TRBJ1-2, with D perhaps TRBD1 (5 bases). The CDR3 has 14 amino acids. CDR1 and CDR2 from the germline V gene are KGHSH and LQKENI. The V end was cut by 6 bases, the J end by 8 bases, with 19 bases between. As DNA, the CDR3 is TGTGCCAGCTCCCTGGTGGGCCCCAGGGAAGGCTACACCTTC. Translated: CASSLVGPREGYTF.

The V gene is TRBV9, the J gene TRBJ2-3; a weak D match, TRBD1 (6 bases). V shed 2 bases and J shed 2 bases, with 9 bases lying between them. Per germline, CDR1 SGDLS and CDR2 YYNGEE. There are 14 residues in the CDR3. The CDR3 DNA reads as TGTGCCAGCAGCGTCCGACAGGTCACAGATACGCAGTATTTT. Translating gives CASSVRQVTDTQYF.

In this sample, this clone turned up a few times. This rearrangement joins TRBV27 to TRBJ2-3; TRBD1 matches 11 bases. The CDR3 is 16 amino acids. Germline assignment: CDR1 MNHEY and CDR2 SMNVEV (reference sequence). The V and J ends lost 4 bases and 4 bases, in that order; junction bases with no gene match: 7. In DNA, the CDR3 is TGTGCCAGCAGTTCAACCCCGGGACAGGGGGCAGATACGCAGTATTTT. It yields the protein CASSSTPGQGADTQYF.